These 24 T cell receptor beta chains were all obtained from the same sample, sequenced in a study of blood T cell repertoires in COVID-19. Sequencing used immunoSEQ multiplex PCR; TCRdb keeps in-frame clones, though not all of them. The table includes 150,000 to 200,000 clones, approximately 80% detected once. Sequences were obtained from peripheral blood. Receptors originate from a woman over 75 with acute or convalescent COVID-19.

On this clone itself: This sample includes further DNA sequences coding for the same CDR3. The rearrangement joins TRBV6-5 to TRBJ1-5; possibly TRBD1 for D (6 bases). The CDR3 has 14 amino acids. V lost 6 bases and J lost 4, with 13 bases in between. Germline V gene data show CDR1 as MNHEY and CDR2 as SVGAGI. The CDR3 DNA reads as TGTGCCAGCAGCTCTGGACAGTTTAATCAGCCCCAGCATTTT. Its translation is CASSSGQFNQPQHF.

With respect to this clone: Other DNA sequences from this sample encode an identical CDR3 as well. The V call is TRBV6-2 or TRBV6-3, the J call TRBJ2-1, with D perhaps TRBD2 (5 bases). Germline lookup yields CDR1 MNHEY and CDR2 SVGEGT. This CDR3 comprises 13 residues. V was trimmed by 2 bases and J by 6 bases, leaving 8 bases between them. Written as DNA, the CDR3 is TGTGCCAGCAGTTACAGCGCGGGCAATGAGCAGTTCTTC. The encoded protein is CASSYSAGNEQFF.

This chain links TRBV9 with TRBJ2-1; TRBD1 matches at 8 bases. This CDR3 comprises 13 residues. Germline V gene data show CDR1 as SGDLS and CDR2 as YYNGEE. V was clipped by 4 bases and J by 6 bases; unmatched bases: 3. Here the CDR3 DNA reads TGTGCCAGCAGCTCAGGACAGGGCAATGAGCAGTTCTTC. Amino acid sequence: CASSSGQGNEQFF. Full variable domain (missing parts from reference TRBV9 and TRBJ2-1): DSGVTQTPKHLITATGQRVTLRCSPRSGDLSVYWYQQSLDQGLQFLIQYYNGEERAKGNILERFSAQQFPDLHSELNLSSLELGDSALYFCASSSGQGNEQFFGPGTRLTVL.

The J gene is TRBJ1-5, the V gene TRBV4-2, with 7 bases that match TRBD1. V gave up 1 base and J gave up 0 bases; unmatched junction bases: 6. The CDR3 length is 17 residues. The V gene's germline CDR1 is LGHNA and CDR2 YNFKEQ. The CDR3 here is CASSQVGTGDSNQPQHF. DNA for the CDR3: TGTGCCAGCAGCCAAGTAGGAACAGGGGATAGCAATCAGCCCCAGCATTTT.

The chain recombines TRBV2 with TRBJ2-3, with TRBD1 matching 7 bases. Unmatched junction bases numbered 10, after V lost 6 bases and J lost 4 bases. The germline CDR1 and CDR2 sequences are SNHLY and FYNNEI. The CDR3 loop spans 15 amino acids. This CDR3 is CASSILGQGADTQYF. The CDR3 bases are TGTGCCAGCAGCATCCTCGGGCAGGGGGCAGATACGCAGTATTTT.

The chain couples TRBV27 to TRBJ1-1; TRBD1 might be the D (5 bases). V was cut by 6 bases and J by 0 bases, with 14 bases left in between. The V gene's germline CDR1 is MNHEY and CDR2 SMNVEV (reference sequence). This CDR3 region has 15 residues. CDR3 protein: CASRTLTVMNTEAFF. The DNA for the CDR3 is TGTGCCAGCAGGACACTGACAGTCATGAACACTGAAGCTTTCTTT.

This clone was seen only a few times. The V and J genes are TRBV19 and TRBJ2-1; weak D call: TRBD2 (7 bases). The V and J ends lost 0 bases and 7 bases respectively, with 13 bases between them. The germline V gene has CDR1 LNHDA and CDR2 SQIVND (reference sequence). This CDR3 region has 15 residues. Here the CDR3 DNA reads TGTGCCAGTAGTATAGAGCGGGGGCGGGGGAATGAGCAGTTCTTC. It encodes CASSIERGRGNEQFF. Full variable domain (missing parts from reference TRBV19 and TRBJ2-1): DGGITQSPKYLFRKEGQNVTLSCEQNLNHDAMYWYRQDPGQGLRLIYYSQIVNDFQKGDIAEGYSVSREKKESFPLTVTSAQKNPTAFYLCASSIERGRGNEQFFGPGTRLTVL.

The CDR3 sequence: CASSLAGQGITDTQYF. The CDR3 DNA reads as TGCGCCAGCAGCTTGGCCGGACAGGGGATAACAGATACGCAGTATTTT. The chain recombines TRBV5-1 with TRBJ2-3; TRBD1 aligns across 9 bases. V was clipped by 0 bases and J by 3 bases; unmatched bases: 5. CDR1 is SGHRS and CDR2 is YFSETQ in the germline V gene. This CDR3 region has 16 residues. The full variable domain, with the rest looked up from reference TRBV5-1 and TRBJ2-3, is KAGVTQTPRYLIKTRGQQVTLSCSPISGHRSVSWYQQTPGQGLQFLFEYFSETQRNKGNFPGRFSGRQFSNSRSEMNVSTLELGDSALYLCASSLAGQGITDTQYFGPGTRLTVL.

V is TRBV6-5 and J is TRBJ2-3, with TRBD2 matching 7 bases. The CDR3 sequence is 13 residues long. The ends lost 7 bases at V and 4 bases at J; junction bases unmatched: 5. Per germline, CDR1 MNHEY and CDR2 SVGAGI. The CDR3 loop reads CASTLAGADTQYF. CDR3 DNA sequence: TGTGCCAGCACCTTAGCGGGTGCAGATACGCAGTATTTT.

This clone occurred many times. This rearrangement joins TRBV5-6 to TRBJ2-1, with D tentatively TRBD1 (5 bases). V was shortened by 0 bases and J by 15 bases, with 13 bases between the two germline ends. The germline V gene has CDR1 SGHDT and CDR2 YYEEEE. This CDR3 has 12 amino acids. CDR3 sequence: CASSLGGLGRFF. CDR3 nucleotides: TGTGCCAGCAGCTTGGGTGGGTTGGGGCGGTTCTTC.

V is TRBV18 and J is TRBJ1-1; perhaps TRBD1 as D (6 bases). With 5 bases removed from V and 5 bases from J, the gap between germline ends came to 18 bases. The CDR3 spans 15 residues. The germline V gene encodes CDR1 KGHSH and CDR2 LQKENI. The CDR3: CASSLTAGAETEAFF. Here the CDR3 DNA reads TGTGCCAGCTCATTAACGGCAGGGGCGGAAACTGAAGCTTTCTTT. Full variable domain (missing parts from reference TRBV18 and TRBJ1-1): NAGVMQNPRHLVRRRGQEARLRCSPMKGHSHVYWYRQLPEEGLKFMVYLQKENIIDESGMPKERFSAEFPKEGPSILRIQQVVRGDSAAYFCASSLTAGAETEAFFGQGTRLTVV.

The chain carries TRBV5-1 and TRBJ1-4; no firm D call. The CDR3 is made up of 16 amino acids. Per the germline V gene, CDR1 is SGHRS and CDR2 is YFSETQ. V dropped 0 bases and J dropped 8 bases, with 17 bases sitting between them. The CDR3 reads CASSLGRTPQREKLFF. CDR3 DNA sequence: TGCGCCAGCAGCTTGGGTCGTACTCCTCAGAGGGAAAAACTGTTTTTT.

The rearrangement joins TRBV25-1 to TRBJ2-1; maybe TRBD2 (6 bases). The CDR3 loop spans 17 amino acids. CDR1 is MGHDK, CDR2 SYGVNS, per germline. Trimming stripped 1 base from V and 8 bases from J, with 21 bases between. The CDR3 DNA reads TGTGCCAGCAGTGAATTCGGAGGGATTGCCCTTAGAGATGAGCAGTTCTTC. It is translated as CASSEFGGIALRDEQFF.

The chain links TRBV5-4 to TRBJ1-2, with 11 bases that match TRBD1. V lost 0 bases and J lost 3; bases outside the gene matches: 1. There are 15 residues in the CDR3. Germline CDR1 reads SGHNT; CDR2 reads YYREEE (reference sequence). The CDR3 sequence is CASSLGGQGDYGYTF. CDR3 sequence (DNA): TGTGCCAGCAGCTTGGGGGGACAGGGGGACTATGGCTACACCTTC.

The chain is built from TRBV10-3 and TRBJ2-7; TRBD1 matches at 8 bases. The germline CDR1 and CDR2 sequences are ENHRY and SYGVKD. V lost 6 bases to trimming and J lost 3 bases; unmatched junction nucleotides: 7. CDR3 length: 14 residues. CDR3 sequence (DNA): TGTGCCATCAGGAAGACAGGGGAAAGCTACGAGCAGTACTTC. As protein: CAIRKTGESYEQYF.

The chain joins TRBV28 to TRBJ1-1; D remains ambiguous. Germline loops: CDR1 MDHEN, CDR2 SYDVKM. The CDR3 covers 13 residues. Trimming left V 3 bases short and J 1 base short, with 6 bases between. The DNA of the CDR3 is TGTGCCAGCAGTTTGGTAGCGAACACTGAAGCTTTCTTT. This sequence encodes CASSLVANTEAFF.

This clone was counted many times. The V and J genes are TRBV7-9 and TRBJ2-5; TRBD2 might be the D (6 bases). V lost 3 bases, J lost 8 bases, and 13 bases lay in between. CDR1 is SEHNR and CDR2 is FQNEAQ in the germline V gene (reference sequence). The CDR3 contains 13 residues. This CDR3 reads CASSFSGGETQYF. DNA for the CDR3: TGTGCCAGCAGCTTTTCCGGGGGAGAAACCCAGTACTTC.

This chain joins TRBV5-1 and TRBJ2-1; possibly TRBD1 for D (6 bases). The V gene lost 4 bases and the J gene lost 9 bases, with 11 bases spanning the gap. CDR1 is SGHRS and CDR2 is YFSETQ in the germline V gene. This CDR3 has 12 amino acids. The CDR3 DNA reads as TGCGCCAGCAGCCGCCCCAGGGGTGAGCAGTTCTTC. Its protein product is CASSRPRGEQFF.

This chain uses TRBV15 with TRBJ1-6; 7 bases align to TRBD1. Per germline, CDR1 LNHNV and CDR2 YYDKDF (reference sequence). The V segment lost 8 bases and the J segment 4 bases; nucleotides outside the gene matches: 8. CDR3 length: 15 amino acids. The CDR3 DNA reads as TGTGCCACCTCCATGGTGGGACAGTATAATTCACCCCTCCACTTT. Translating gives CATSMVGQYNSPLHF.

The chain combines TRBV25-1 with TRBJ1-6; 7 positions match TRBD1. Germline CDR1 reads MGHDK; CDR2 reads SYGVNS. CDR3 length: 16 residues. V trimming: 6 bases; J trimming: 5 bases; junction bases outside the gene matches: 10. As DNA, the CDR3 is TGTGCCAGCAGCCCCGGTCCGGGACAGAATAATTCACCCCTCCACTTT. As protein: CASSPGPGQNNSPLHF.

The CDR3 DNA is TGTGCCAGCAGCTATCTCAGGGAAGGAGGGCCGTTCTTC. Protein sequence: CASSYLREGGPFF. The V and J genes are TRBV7-8 and TRBJ2-1, with D perhaps TRBD2 (6 bases). V was cut by 4 bases and J by 15 bases, with 19 bases left in between. Germline V CDR1 and CDR2: SGHVS, FQNEAQ. This CDR3 region has 13 residues.

The chain carries TRBV7-9 and TRBJ2-7; D uncertain. The V and J ends lost 1 base and 1 base respectively, with 11 bases between them. The V gene's germline CDR1 is SEHNR and CDR2 FQNEAQ (reference sequence). The CDR3 is 15 amino acids. CDR3 amino acids: CASSLDVAGSYEQYF. The CDR3 region has the DNA TGTGCCAGCAGCTTAGATGTAGCCGGGTCCTACGAGCAGTACTTC.

V and J are TRBV10-2 and TRBJ1-5; D call uncertain. V was pared by 8 bases and J by 3 bases, with 14 bases between. This CDR3 has 14 amino acids. From germline, CDR1 is WSHSY and CDR2 SAAADI. For the CDR3, the DNA is TGCGCCAGCTCCTCTTCGGGGTTCAATCAGCCCCAGCATTTT. Amino acid sequence: CASSSSGFNQPQHF.

The rearrangement joins TRBV9 to TRBJ2-5, with 9 bases matching TRBD1. V dropped 4 bases and J dropped 6; count of bases not matched to a gene: 7. Germline CDR1 reads SGDLS; CDR2 reads YYNGEE. The CDR3 has 14 amino acids. CDR3 DNA sequence: TGTGCCAGCAGCCCAAGGACAGGGGAGAAGACCCAGTACTTC. The encoded protein is CASSPRTGEKTQYF.